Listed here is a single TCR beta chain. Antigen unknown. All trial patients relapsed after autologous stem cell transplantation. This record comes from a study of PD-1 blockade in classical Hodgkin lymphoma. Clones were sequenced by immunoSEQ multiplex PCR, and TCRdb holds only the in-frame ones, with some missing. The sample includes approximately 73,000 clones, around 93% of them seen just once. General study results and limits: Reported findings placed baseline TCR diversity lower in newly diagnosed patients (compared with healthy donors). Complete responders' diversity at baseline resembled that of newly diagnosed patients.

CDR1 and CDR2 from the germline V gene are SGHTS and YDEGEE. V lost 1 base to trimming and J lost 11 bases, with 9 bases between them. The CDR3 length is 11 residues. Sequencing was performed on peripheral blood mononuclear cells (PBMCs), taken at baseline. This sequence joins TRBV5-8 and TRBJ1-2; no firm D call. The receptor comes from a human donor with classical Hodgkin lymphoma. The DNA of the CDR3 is TGTGCCAGCAGCTTGTATGGGAGTTACACCTTC. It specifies CASSLYGSYTF.